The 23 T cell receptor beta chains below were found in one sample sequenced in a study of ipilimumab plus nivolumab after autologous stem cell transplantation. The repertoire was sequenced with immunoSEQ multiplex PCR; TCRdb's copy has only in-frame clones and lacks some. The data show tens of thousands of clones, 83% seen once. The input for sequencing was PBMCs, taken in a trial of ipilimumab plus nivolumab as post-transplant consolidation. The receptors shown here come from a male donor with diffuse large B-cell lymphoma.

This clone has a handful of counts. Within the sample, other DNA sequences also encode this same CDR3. CDR3 sequence: CASSQEVVMNTEAFF. The CDR3 bases are TGCGCCAGCAGCCAAGAAGTCGTGATGAACACTGAAGCTTTCTTT. The genes are TRBV4-3 and TRBJ1-1; D ambiguous. V dropped 0 bases and J dropped 0 bases, with 8 bases sitting between them. The CDR3 consists of 15 residues. Germline V gene lookup returns CDR1 LGHNA and CDR2 YSLEER.

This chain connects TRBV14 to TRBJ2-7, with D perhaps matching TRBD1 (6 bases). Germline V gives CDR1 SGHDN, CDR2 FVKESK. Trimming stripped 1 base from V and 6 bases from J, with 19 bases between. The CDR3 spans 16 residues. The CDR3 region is CASSQVRANRAGEQYF. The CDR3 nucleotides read TGTGCCAGCAGCCAAGTTCGGGCTAACAGGGCGGGCGAGCAGTACTTC.

The CDR3 bases are TGTGCCAGCAGCAAAGCAGGCGAGGATCGGACCGGGGAGCTGTTTTTT. As protein: CASSKAGEDRTGELFF. V and J are TRBV21-1 and TRBJ2-2; the D call in the table, TRBD2, was not verified against the DNA. TRBV21-1 is an annotated pseudogene. The CDR3 has 16 amino acids.

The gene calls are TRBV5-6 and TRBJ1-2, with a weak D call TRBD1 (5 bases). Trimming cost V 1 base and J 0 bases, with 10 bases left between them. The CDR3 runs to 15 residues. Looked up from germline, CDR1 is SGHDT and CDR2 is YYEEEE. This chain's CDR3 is CASSLRIGANYGYTF. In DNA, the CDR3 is TGTGCCAGCAGCTTGAGGATAGGGGCTAACTATGGCTACACCTTC.

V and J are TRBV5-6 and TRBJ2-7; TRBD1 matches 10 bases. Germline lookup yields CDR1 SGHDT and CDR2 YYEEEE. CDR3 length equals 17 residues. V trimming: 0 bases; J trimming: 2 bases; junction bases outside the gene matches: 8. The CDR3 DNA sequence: TGTGCCAGCAGCTTGGGGCCTCCGGGACAGGGGACCTACGAGCAGTACTTC. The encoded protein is CASSLGPPGQGTYEQYF.

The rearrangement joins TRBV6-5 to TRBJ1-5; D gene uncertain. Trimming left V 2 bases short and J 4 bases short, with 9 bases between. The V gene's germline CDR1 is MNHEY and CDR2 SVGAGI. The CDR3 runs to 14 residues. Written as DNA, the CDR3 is TGTGCCAGCAGTTACGGCAGAGGTAATCAGCCCCAGCATTTT. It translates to CASSYGRGNQPQHF.

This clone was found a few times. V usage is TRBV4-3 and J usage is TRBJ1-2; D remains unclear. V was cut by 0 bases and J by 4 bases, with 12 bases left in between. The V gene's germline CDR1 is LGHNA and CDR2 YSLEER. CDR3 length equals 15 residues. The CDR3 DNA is TGCGCCAGCAGCCAAGACGCGACCAGCTCCTATGGCTACACCTTC. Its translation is CASSQDATSSYGYTF.

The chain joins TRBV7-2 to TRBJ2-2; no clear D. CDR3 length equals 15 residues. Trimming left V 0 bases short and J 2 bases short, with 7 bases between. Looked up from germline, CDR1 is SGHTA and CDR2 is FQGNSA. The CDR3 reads CASSLAGTNTGELFF. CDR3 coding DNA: TGTGCCAGCAGCTTAGCAGGTACCAACACCGGGGAGCTGTTTTTT. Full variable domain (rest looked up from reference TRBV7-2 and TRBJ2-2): GAGVSQSPSNKVTEKGKDVELRCDPISGHTALYWYRQSLGQGLEFLIYFQGNSAPDKSGLPSDRFSAERTGGSVSTLTIQRTQQEDSAVYLCASSLAGTNTGELFFGEGSRLTVL.

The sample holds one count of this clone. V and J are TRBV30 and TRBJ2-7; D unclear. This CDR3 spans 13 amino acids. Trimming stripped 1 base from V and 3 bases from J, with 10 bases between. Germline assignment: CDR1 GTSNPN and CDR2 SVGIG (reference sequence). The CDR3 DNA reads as TGTGCCTGGAGTGGTGACGGCTACTACGAGCAGTACTTC. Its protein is CAWSGDGYYEQYF.

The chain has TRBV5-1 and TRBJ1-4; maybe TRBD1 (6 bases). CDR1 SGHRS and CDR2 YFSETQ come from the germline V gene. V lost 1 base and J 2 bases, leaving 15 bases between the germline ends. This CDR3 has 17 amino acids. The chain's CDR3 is CASSLYGGESTNEKLFF. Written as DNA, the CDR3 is TGCGCCAGCAGCTTGTATGGGGGCGAATCGACTAATGAAAAACTGTTTTTT.

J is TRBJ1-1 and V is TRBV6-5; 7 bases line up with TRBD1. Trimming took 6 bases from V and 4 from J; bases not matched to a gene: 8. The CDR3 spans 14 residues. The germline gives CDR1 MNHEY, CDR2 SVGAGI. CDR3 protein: CASRYRGQGTEAFF. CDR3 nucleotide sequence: TGTGCCAGCAGGTACAGGGGCCAGGGCACTGAAGCTTTCTTT.

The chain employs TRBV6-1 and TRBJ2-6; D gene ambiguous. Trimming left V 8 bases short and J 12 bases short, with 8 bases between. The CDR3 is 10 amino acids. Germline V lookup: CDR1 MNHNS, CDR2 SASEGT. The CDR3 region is CASGPGVLTF. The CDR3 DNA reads TGTGCCAGCGGCCCGGGCGTCCTGACTTTC.

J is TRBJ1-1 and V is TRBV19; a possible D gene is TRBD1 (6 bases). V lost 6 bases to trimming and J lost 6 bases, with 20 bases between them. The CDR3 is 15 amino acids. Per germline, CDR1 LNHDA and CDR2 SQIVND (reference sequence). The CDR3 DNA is TGTGCCAGTAGCTTTGAGAGGGGGGGAGAGGCTGAAGCTTTCTTT. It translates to CASSFERGGEAEAFF.

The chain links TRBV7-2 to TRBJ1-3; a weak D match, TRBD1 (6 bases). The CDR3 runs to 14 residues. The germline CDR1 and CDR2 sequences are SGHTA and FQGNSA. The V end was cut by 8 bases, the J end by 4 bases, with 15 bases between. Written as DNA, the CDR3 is TGTGCCAGCCTTCAAGGGGGTGCCGGAAACACCATATATTTT. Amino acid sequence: CASLQGGAGNTIYF.

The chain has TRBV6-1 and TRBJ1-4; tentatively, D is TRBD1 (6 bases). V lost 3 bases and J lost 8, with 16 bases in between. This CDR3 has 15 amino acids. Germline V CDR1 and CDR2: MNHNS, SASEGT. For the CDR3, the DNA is TGTGCCAGCAGTGAGCAGGGCAGGGGCTCGGAAAAACTGTTTTTT. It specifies CASSEQGRGSEKLFF.

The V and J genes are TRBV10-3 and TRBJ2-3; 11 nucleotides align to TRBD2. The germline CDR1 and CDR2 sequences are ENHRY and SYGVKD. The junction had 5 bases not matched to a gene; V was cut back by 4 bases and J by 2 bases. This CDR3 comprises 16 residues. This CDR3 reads CAISGASGGHTDTQYF. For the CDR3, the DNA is TGTGCCATCAGTGGGGCTAGCGGGGGGCACACAGATACGCAGTATTTT.

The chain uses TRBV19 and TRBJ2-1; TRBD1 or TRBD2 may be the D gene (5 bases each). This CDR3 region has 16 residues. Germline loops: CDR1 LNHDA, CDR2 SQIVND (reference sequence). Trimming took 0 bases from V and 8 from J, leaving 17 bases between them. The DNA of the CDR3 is TGTGCCAGTAGTATAGAAGGTGCAGCCCGAGGGGATGAGCAGTTCTTC. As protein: CASSIEGAARGDEQFF.

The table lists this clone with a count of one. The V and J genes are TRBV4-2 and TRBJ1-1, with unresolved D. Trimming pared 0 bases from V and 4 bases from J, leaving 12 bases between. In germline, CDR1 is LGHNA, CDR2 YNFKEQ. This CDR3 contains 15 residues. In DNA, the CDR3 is TGTGCCAGCAGCCAAGAAGCCTACCAAGGCACTGAAGCTTTCTTT. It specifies CASSQEAYQGTEAFF.

CDR3 protein: CASSHTPGGYNEQFF. The CDR3 bases are TGCGCCAGCAGCCACACGCCGGGGGGTTACAATGAGCAGTTCTTC. This sequence joins TRBV5-1 and TRBJ2-1; 7 bases agree with TRBD2. The CDR3 contains 15 residues. Germline assignment: CDR1 SGHRS and CDR2 YFSETQ. The J segment lost 4 bases and the V segment lost 4 bases, leaving 8 bases of the junction unmatched.

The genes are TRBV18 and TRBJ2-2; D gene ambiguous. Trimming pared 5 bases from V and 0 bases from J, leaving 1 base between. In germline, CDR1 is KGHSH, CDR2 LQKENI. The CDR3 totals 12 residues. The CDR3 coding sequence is TGTGCCAGCTCAGCGAACACCGGGGAGCTGTTTTTT. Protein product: CASSANTGELFF.

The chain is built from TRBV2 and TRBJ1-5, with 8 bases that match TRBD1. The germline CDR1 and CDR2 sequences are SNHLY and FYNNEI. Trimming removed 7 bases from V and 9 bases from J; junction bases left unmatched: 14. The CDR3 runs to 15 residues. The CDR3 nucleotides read TGTGCCAGCAATAGGAGGACAGGGAGTATTATGCCCCAGCATTTT. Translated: CASNRRTGSIMPQHF.

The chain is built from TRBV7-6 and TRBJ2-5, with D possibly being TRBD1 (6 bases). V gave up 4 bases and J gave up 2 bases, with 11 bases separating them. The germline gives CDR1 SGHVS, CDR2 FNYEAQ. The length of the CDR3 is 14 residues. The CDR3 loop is CASSSWTEQETQYF. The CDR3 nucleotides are TGTGCCAGCAGCTCCTGGACAGAACAAGAGACCCAGTACTTC.

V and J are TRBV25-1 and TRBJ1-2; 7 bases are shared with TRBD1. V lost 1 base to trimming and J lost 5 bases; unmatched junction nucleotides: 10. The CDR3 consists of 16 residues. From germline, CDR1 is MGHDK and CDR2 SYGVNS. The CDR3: CASSESTRDRVYGYTF. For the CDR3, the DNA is TGTGCCAGCAGTGAATCCACCCGGGACAGAGTTTATGGCTACACCTTC.